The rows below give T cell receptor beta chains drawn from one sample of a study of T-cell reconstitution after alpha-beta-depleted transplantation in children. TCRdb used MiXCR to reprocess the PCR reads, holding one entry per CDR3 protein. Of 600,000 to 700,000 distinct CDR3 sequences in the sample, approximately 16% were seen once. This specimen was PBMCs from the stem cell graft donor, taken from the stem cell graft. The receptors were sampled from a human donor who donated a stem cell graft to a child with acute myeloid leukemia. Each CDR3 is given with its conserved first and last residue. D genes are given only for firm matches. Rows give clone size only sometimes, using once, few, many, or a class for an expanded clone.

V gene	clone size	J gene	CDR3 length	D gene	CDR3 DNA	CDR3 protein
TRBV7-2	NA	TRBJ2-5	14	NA	TGTGCCAGCAGCCCGGGACTTATTAAAGAGACCCAGTACTTC	CASSPGLIKETQYF
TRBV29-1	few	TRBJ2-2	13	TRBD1	TGCAGCGTAGTACAGGGGGCGTACGGGGAGCTGTTTTTT	CSVVQGAYGELFF
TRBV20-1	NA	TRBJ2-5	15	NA	TGCAGTGCTAGAGTCAGCCGGCTAGAAGAAGAGACCCAGTACTTC	CSARVSRLEEETQYF
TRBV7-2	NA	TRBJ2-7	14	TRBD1	TGTGCCAGCAGCACGGACAGGGAAATCTACGAGCAGTACTTC	CASSTDREIYEQYF
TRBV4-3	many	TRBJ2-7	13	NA	TGCGCCAGCAGCCAAGCGGACGCCTACGAGCAGTACTTC	CASSQADAYEQYF
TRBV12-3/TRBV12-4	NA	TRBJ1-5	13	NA	TGTGCCAGCAGTTTAGCGGGGGAGCAGCCCCAGCATTTT	CASSLAGEQPQHF
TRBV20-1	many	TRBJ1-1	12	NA	TGCAGTGCTATAACAGACGGGACTGAAGCTTTCTTT	CSAITDGTEAFF
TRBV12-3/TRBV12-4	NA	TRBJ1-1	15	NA	TGTGCCAGCAGGTTGGCAGGCCAAGTGGGCACTGAAGCTTTCTTT	CASRLAGQVGTEAFF
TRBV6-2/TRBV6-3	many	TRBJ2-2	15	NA	TGTGCCAGCAGTTACGTACGGGGGAACACCGGGGAGCTGTTTTTT	CASSYVRGNTGELFF
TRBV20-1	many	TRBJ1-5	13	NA	TGCAGTGCTAGAGGACCGGGGAAGCAGCCCCAGCATTTT	CSARGPGKQPQHF
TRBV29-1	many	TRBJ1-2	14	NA	TGCAGCGTTACTTCTCCTCCGGCGAACTATGGCTACACCTTC	CSVTSPPANYGYTF
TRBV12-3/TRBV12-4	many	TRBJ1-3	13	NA	TGTGCCAGCTGGGGGGGCAACGGAAACACCATATATTTT	CASWGGNGNTIYF
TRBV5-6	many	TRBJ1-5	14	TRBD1	TGTGCCAGCAGTTTCTCAGGGGGCGGAACACAAGAGCATTTT	CASSFSGGGTQEHF
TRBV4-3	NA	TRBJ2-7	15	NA	TGCGCCAGCAGCCAAGATCGGATCGGCTCCTACGAGCAGTACTTC	CASSQDRIGSYEQYF
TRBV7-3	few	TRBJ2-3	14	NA	TGTGCCAGCAGCCCCCGACTACCTACAGATACGCAGTATTTT	CASSPRLPTDTQYF
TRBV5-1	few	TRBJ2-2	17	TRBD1	TGCGCCAGCAGCTTGGACGGGACAGGGGTTTCCACCGGGGAGCTGTTTTTT	CASSLDGTGVSTGELFF
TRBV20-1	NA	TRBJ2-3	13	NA	TGCAGTGCCAAGAGGTTTACGGGAGATACGCAGTATTTT	CSAKRFTGDTQYF
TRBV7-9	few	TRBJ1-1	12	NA	TGTGCCAGCAGCCAAACAGGGATGGAAGCTTTCTTT	CASSQTGMEAFF
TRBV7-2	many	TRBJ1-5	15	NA	TGTGCCAGCAGCCCTCCCGGGCGGAGCAATCAGCCCCAGCATTTT	CASSPPGRSNQPQHF
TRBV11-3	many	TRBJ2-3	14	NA	TGTGCCAGCAGCTTAGAGGGGGGATCCGGTACGCAGTATTTT	CASSLEGGSGTQYF
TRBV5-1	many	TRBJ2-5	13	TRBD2	TGCGCCAGCAGCTTTCAGGGAGGGGAGACCCAGTACTTC	CASSFQGGETQYF
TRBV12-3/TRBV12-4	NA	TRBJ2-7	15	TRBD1	TGTGCCAGCAGTCACAAACAGGGGCTGAGTCTCGAGCAGTACTTC	CASSHKQGLSLEQYF